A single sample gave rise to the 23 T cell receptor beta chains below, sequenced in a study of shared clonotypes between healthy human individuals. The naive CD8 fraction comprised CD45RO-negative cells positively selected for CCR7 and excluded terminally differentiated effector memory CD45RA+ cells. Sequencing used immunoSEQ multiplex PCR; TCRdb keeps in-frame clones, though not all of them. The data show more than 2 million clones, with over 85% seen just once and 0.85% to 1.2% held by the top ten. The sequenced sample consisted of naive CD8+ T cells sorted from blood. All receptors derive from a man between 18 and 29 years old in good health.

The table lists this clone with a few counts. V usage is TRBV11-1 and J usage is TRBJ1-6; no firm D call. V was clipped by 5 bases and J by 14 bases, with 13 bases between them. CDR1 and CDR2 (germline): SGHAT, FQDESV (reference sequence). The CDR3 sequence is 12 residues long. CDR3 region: CASSNEGKALHF. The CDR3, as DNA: TGTGCCAGCAGCAATGAGGGTAAAGCCCTCCACTTT.

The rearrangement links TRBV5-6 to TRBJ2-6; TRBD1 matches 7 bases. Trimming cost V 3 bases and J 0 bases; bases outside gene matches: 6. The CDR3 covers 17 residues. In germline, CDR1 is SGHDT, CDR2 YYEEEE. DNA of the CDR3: TGTGCCAGCAGCTGGGGACAGTTCAGCTCTGGGGCCAACGTCCTGACTTTC. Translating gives CASSWGQFSSGANVLTF. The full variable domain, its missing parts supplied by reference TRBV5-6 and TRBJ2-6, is DAGVTQSPTHLIKTRGQQVTLRCSPKSGHDTVSWYQQALGQGPQFIFQYYEEEERQRGNFPDRFSGHQFPNYSSELNVNALLLGDSALYLCASSWGQFSSGANVLTFGAGSRLTVL.

CDR3 amino acids: CASSLGGPRGYTF. The CDR3, as DNA: TGCGCCAGCAGCTTAGGAGGTCCTCGAGGCTACACCTTC. This chain connects TRBV5-1 to TRBJ1-2; no reliable D call. CDR1 and CDR2 from the germline V gene are SGHRS and YFSETQ. Between the trimmed V and J ends, which lost 2 bases and 8 bases, there was a span of 13 bases. This CDR3 has 13 residues.

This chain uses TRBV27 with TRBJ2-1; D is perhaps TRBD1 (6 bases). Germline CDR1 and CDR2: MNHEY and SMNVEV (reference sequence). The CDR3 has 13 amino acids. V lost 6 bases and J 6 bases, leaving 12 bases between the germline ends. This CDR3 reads CASSQDSSNEQFF. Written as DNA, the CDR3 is TGTGCCAGCAGCCAGGACAGCAGCAATGAGCAGTTCTTC.

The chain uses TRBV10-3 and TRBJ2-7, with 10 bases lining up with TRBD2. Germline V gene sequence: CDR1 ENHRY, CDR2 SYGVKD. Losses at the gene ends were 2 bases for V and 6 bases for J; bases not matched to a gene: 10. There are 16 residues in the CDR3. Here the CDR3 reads CAISEPGTSEVFEQYF. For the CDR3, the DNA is TGTGCCATCAGTGAGCCCGGGACTAGCGAAGTGTTCGAGCAGTACTTC.

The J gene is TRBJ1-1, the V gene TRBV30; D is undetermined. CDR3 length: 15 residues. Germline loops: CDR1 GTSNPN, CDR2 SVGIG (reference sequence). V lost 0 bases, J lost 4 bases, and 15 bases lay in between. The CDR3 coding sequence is TGTGCCTGGAGTGTTCAAACGAGGTGGGGCACTGAAGCTTTCTTT. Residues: CAWSVQTRWGTEAFF.

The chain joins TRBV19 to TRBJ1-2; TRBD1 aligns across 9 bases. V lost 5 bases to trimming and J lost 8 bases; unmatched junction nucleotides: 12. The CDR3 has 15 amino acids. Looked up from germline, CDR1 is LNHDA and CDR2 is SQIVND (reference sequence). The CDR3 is CASSFTLRTGVGYTF. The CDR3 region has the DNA TGTGCCAGTAGTTTTACTTTACGGACAGGGGTCGGCTACACCTTC.

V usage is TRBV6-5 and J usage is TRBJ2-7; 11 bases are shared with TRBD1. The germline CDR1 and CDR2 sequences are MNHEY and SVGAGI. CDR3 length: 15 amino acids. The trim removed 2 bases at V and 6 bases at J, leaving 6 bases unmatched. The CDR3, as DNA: TGTGCCAGCAGTTACGAAGGGACAGGGGGTGGCGAGCAGTACTTC. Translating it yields CASSYEGTGGGEQYF.

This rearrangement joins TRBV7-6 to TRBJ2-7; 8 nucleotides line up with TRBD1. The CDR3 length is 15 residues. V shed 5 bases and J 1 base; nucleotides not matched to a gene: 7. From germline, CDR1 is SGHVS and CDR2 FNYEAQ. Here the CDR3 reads CASSPRQGASYEQYF. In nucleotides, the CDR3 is TGTGCCAGCAGCCCCCGGCAGGGGGCTTCCTACGAGCAGTACTTC.

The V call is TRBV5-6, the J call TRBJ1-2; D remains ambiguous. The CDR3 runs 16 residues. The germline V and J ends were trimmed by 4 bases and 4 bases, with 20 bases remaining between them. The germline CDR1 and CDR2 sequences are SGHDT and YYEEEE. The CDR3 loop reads CASSLGPNQPPYGYTF. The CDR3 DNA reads TGTGCCAGCAGCCTAGGACCAAATCAACCCCCCTATGGCTACACCTTC.

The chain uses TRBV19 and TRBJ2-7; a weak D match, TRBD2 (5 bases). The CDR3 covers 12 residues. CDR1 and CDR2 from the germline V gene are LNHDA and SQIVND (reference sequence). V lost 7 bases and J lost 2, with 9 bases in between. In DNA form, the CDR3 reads TGTGCCAGTACGAACGGGGCCTACGAGCAGTACTTC. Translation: CASTNGAYEQYF.

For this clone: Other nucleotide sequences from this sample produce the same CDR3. CDR3 coding DNA: TGTGCCAGCAGCTTAGGGTTGGCAGGCGTCACAGATACGCAGTATTTT. The encoded protein is CASSLGLAGVTDTQYF. The chain has TRBV7-8 and TRBJ2-3; no firm D call. The CDR3 covers 16 residues. V was trimmed by 1 base and J by 2 bases, leaving 13 bases between them. Germline CDR1 reads SGHVS; CDR2 reads FQNEAQ.

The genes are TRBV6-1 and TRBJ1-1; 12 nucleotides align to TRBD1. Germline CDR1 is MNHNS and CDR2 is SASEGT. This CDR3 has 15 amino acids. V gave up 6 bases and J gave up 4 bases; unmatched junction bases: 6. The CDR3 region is CASSRDRGLGTEAFF. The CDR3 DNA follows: TGTGCCAGCAGCCGGGACAGGGGGCTCGGCACTGAAGCTTTCTTT.

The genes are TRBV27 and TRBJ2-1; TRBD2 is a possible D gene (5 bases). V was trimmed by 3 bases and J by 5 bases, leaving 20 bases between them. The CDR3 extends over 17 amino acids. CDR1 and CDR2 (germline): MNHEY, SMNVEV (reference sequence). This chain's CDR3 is CASSFLGVGGQNNEQFF. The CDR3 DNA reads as TGTGCCAGCAGTTTCCTGGGCGTAGGCGGGCAGAACAATGAGCAGTTCTTC.

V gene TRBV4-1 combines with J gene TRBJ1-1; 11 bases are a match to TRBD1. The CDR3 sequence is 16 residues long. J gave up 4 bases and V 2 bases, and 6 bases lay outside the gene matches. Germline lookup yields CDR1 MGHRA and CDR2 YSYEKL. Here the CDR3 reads CASSQSPGQGGTEAFF. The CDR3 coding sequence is TGCGCCAGCAGCCAATCCCCGGGACAGGGGGGCACTGAAGCTTTCTTT.

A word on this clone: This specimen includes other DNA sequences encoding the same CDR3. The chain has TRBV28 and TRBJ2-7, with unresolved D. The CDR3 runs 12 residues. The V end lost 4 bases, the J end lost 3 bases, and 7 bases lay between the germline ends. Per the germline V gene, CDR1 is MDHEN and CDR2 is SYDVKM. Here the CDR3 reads CASSYPGYEQYF. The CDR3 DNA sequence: TGTGCCAGCAGTTACCCTGGCTACGAGCAGTACTTC.

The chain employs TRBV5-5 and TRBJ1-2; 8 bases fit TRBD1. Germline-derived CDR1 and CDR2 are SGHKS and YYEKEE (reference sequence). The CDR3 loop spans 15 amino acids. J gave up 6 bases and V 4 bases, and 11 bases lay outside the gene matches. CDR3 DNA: TGTGCCAGCAGCCCGATGACAGGGGCGTCGAATGGCTACACCTTC. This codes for CASSPMTGASNGYTF.

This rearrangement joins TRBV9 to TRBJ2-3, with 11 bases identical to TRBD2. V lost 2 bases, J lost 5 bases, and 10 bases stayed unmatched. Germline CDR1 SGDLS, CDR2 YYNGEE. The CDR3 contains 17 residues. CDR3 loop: CASSVGDSGRALDTQYF. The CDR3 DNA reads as TGTGCCAGCAGCGTTGGTGATAGCGGGAGGGCACTAGATACGCAGTATTTT.

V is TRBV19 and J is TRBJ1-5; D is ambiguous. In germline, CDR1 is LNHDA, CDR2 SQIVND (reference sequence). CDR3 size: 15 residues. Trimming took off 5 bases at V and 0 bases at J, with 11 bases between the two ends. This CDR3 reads CASSLDGYSNQPQHF. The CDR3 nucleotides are TGTGCCAGTAGTCTCGACGGCTATAGCAATCAGCCCCAGCATTTT.

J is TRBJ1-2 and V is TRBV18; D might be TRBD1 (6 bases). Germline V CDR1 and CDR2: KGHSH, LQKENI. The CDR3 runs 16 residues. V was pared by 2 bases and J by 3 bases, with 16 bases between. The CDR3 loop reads CASSPGAGTTYYGYTF. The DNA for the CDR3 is TGTGCCAGCTCACCAGGCGCAGGGACAACGTACTATGGCTACACCTTC. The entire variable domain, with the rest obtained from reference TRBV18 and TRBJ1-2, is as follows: NAGVMQNPRHLVRRRGQEARLRCSPMKGHSHVYWYRQLPEEGLKFMVYLQKENIIDESGMPKERFSAEFPKEGPSILRIQQVVRGDSAAYFCASSPGAGTTYYGYTFGSGTRLTVV.

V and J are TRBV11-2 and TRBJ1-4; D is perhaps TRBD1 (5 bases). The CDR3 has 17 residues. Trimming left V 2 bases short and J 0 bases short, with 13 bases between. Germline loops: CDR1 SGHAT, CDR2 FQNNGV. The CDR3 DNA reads TGTGCCAGCAGCTTACAGCTCGGGGGGACAACTAATGAAAAACTGTTTTTT. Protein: CASSLQLGGTTNEKLFF.

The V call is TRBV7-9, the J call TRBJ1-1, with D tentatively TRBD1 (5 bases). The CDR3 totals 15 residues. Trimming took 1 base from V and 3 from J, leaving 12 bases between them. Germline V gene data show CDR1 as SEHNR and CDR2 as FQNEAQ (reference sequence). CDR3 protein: CASSLVPGRDTEAFF. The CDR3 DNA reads TGTGCCAGCAGCTTAGTTCCAGGGAGGGACACTGAAGCTTTCTTT.

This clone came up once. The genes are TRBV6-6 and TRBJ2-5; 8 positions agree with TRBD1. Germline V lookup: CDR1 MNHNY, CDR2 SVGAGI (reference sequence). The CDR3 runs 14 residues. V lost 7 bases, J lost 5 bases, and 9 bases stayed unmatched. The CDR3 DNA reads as TGTGCCAGCAACTTAAGGACAGGGTGGGAGACCCAGTACTTC. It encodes CASNLRTGWETQYF.